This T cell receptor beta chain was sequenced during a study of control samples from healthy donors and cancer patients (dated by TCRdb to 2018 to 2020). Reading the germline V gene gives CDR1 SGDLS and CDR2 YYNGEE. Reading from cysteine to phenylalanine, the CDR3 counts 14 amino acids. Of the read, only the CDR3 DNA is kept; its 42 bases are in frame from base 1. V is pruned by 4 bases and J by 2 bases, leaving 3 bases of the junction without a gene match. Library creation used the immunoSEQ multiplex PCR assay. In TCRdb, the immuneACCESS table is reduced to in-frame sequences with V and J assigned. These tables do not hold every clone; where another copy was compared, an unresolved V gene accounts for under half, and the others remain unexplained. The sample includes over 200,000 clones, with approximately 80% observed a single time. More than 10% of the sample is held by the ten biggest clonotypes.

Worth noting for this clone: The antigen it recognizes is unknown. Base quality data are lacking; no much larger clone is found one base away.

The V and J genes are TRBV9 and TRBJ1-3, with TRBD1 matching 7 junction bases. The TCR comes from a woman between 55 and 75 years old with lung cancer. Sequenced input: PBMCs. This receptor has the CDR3 CASSIQGAGNTIYF. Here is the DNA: TGTGCCAGCAGCATCCAGGGGGCTGGAAACACCATATATTTT.